The clone carrying this TCR beta chain was counted a few times. Its antigen is still unknown. The sample originates from a study of identical twins. V was clipped by 0 bases and J by 0 bases, with 15 bases between them. The CDR3 totals 18 residues. Germline CDR1 is LGHDT and CDR2 is YNNKEL (reference sequence). After template switching added a universal primer site, the resulting cDNA carried unique molecular identifiers. MiXCR, run by TCRdb on the 5' RACE reads, gives a single entry per CDR3 protein. This table has approximately 220,000 distinct CDR3 sequences, 7.5% appearing once. Broader study findings: Invariant MAIT and iNKT cells are populations that could partly confound zero-insertion analyses.

This sample also appeared in a second study, on yellow fever vaccine responses in identical twins.

The source material was CD8+ T cells sorted from blood. The J gene is TRBJ2-1, the V gene TRBV3-1; D unresolved. The sequence came from a woman aged 18-29 years in good health. In nucleotides, the CDR3 is TGTGCCAGCAGCCAAGATCTGGAGTGGTACAGCTCCTACAATGAGCAGTTCTTC. Protein product: CASSQDLEWYSSYNEQFF.